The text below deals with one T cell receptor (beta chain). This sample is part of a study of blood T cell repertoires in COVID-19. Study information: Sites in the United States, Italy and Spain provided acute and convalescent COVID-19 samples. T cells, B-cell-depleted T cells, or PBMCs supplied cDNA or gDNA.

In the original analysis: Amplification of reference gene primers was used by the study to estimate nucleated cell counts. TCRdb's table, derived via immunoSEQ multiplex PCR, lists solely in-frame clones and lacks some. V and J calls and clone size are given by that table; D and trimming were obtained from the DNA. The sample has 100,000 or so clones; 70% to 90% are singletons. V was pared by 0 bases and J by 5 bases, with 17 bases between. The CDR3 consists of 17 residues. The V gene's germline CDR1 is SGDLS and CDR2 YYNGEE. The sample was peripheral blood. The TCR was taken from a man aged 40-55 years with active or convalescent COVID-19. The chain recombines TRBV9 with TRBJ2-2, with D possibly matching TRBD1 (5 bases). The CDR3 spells CASSVAVTGHATGELFF. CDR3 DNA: TGTGCCAGCAGCGTAGCGGTCACAGGTCATGCGACCGGGGAGCTGTTTTTT.